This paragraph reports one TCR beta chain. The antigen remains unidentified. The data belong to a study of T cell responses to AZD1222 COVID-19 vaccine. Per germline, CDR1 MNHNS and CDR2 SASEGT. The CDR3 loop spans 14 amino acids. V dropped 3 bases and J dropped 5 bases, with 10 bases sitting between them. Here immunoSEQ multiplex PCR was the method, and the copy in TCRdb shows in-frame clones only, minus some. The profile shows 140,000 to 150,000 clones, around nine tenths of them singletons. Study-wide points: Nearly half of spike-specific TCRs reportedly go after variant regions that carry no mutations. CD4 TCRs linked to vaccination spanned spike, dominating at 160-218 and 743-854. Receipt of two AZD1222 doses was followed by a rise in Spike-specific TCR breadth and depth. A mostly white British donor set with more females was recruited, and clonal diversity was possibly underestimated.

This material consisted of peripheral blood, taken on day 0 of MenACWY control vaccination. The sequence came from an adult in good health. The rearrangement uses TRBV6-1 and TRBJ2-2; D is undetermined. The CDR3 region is CASSDRSRTGELFF. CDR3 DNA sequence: TGTGCCAGCAGTGACAGGTCCCGGACCGGGGAGCTGTTTTTT.